This TCR beta chain was captured by sequencing in a study of vaccination and CD4 T cells after COVID-19. At the Johns Hopkins FTIC core, DNA taken from cultured CD4+ T cells was sequenced by way of the Oncomine TCR Beta short-read assay. MiXCR, run by TCRdb on the PCR reads, gives a single entry per CDR3 protein. The data hold tens of thousands of distinct CDR3 sequences, with about three quarters observed a single time. The germline V gene encodes CDR1 SGHTS and CDR2 YDEGEE. Between the trimmed V and J ends, which lost 0 bases and 0 bases, there was a span of 16 bases. This CDR3 has 19 amino acids. The treatment was: approximately 11-day PBMC culture with coronavirus spike peptide pools or control peptides (ViraFEST assay). On this clonotype: Its antigen is undetermined.

J is TRBJ1-6 and V is TRBV5-8; D unclear. This clonotype originated in a human donor who had recovered from COVID-19. Sequenced: CD4+ T cells from blood, cultured in vitro. CDR3 sequence: CASSLAGGSTSSYNSPLHF. The CDR3 DNA sequence: TGTGCCAGCAGCTTGGCCGGCGGATCCACCAGCTCCTATAATTCACCCCTCCACTTT.